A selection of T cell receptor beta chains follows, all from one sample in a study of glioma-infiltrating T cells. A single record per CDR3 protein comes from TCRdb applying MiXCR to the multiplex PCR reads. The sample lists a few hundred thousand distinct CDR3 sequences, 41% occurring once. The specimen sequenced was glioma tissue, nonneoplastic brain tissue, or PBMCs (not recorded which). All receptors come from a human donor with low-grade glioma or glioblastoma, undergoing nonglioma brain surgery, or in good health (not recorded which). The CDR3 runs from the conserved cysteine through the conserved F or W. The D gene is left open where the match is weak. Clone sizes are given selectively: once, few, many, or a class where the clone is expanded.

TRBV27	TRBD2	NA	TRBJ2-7	CASSWVAGSAPYEQYF	TGTGCCAGCAGTTGGGTAGCGGGGTCTGCCCCCTACGAGCAGTACTTC
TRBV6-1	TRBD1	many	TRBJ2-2	CASSPYGTGLTGELFF	TGTGCCAGCAGCCCTTACGGGACAGGGCTGACCGGGGAGCTGTTTTTT
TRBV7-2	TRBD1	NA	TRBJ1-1	CASSFLGQGTCEAFF	TGCGCCAGCAGCTTCCTAGGACAGGGAACCTGTGAAGCTTTCTTT
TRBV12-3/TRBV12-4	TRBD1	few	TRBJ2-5	CASRPPTGEETQYF	TGTGCCAGCAGACCCCCGACAGGGGAAGAGACCCAGTACTTC
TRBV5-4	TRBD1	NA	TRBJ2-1	CASSDRTGSEQFF	TGTGCCAGCAGCGACCGGACAGGGAGTGAGCAGTTCTTC
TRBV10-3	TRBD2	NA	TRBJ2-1	CAISESGGGGRARREQFF	TGTGCCATCAGTGAGTCGGGGGGCGGCGGGAGGGCCCGACGAGAGCAGTTCTTC
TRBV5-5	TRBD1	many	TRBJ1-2	CASSLIGQGGYGYTF	TGTGCCAGCAGCTTAATCGGACAGGGCGGCTATGGCTACACCTTC
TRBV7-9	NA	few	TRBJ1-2	CASSLAGVLANYGYTF	TGTGCCAGCAGCTTAGCTGGGGTACTAGCTAACTATGGCTACACCTTC
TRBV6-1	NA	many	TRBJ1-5	CASSRQLPSNQPQHF	TGTGCCAGCTCTCGACAGTTACCAAGCAATCAGCCCCAGCATTTT
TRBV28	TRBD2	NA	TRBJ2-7	CASRIGLAGGYNEQYF	TGTGCCAGCAGAATCGGACTAGCGGGAGGTTACAATGAGCAGTACTTC
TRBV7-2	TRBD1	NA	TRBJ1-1	CASSQPQTGEAFF	TGTGCCAGCAGCCAACCTCAGACAGGGGAAGCTTTCTTT
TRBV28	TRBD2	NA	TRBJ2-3	CASSGSGTSRRTDTQYF	TGTGCCAGCAGTGGTTCCGGGACTAGCAGGCGCACAGATACGCAGTATTTT
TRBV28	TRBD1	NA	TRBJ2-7	CASGRTGGWSEQYF	TGTGCCAGCGGTCGGACAGGGGGCTGGAGCGAGCAGTACTTC
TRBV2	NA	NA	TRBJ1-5	CASTASRNQPQHF	TGTGCCAGCACTGCGAGTCGGAATCAGCCCCAGCATTTT
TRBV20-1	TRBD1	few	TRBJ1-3	CSARRSGTGYSGNTIYF	TGCAGTGCTAGACGGTCCGGGACAGGGTATTCTGGAAACACCATATATTTT
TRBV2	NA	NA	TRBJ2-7	CASRYSHEQYF	TGTGCCAGCAGATACAGCCATGAGCAGTACTTC
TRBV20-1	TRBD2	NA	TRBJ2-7	CSARVPLAGHPYEQYF	TGCAGTGCGAGAGTCCCCCTAGCGGGACACCCCTACGAGCAGTACTTC
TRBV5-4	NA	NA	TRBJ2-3	CASSQTSAEVTDTQYF	TGTGCCAGCAGCCAGACAAGCGCCGAAGTAACAGATACGCAGTATTTT
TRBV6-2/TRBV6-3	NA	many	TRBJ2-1	CASSYPNEQFF	TGTGCCAGCAGTTATCCCAATGAGCAGTTCTTC
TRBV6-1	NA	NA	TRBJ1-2	CASTGLAVYGYTF	TGTGCCAGCACAGGGCTTGCAGTCTATGGCTACACCTTC
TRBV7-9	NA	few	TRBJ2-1	CASSLRDRLGHEQFF	TGTGCCAGCAGCTTACGGGACCGACTAGGCCATGAGCAGTTCTTC
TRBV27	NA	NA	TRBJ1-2	CASSLCRDDYGYTF	TGTGCCAGCAGCCTCTGTAGAGATGACTATGGCTACACCTTC
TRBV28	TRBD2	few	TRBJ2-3	CASTAPQSGSIGADTQYF	TGTGCCAGCACCGCCCCTCAAAGCGGGAGTATCGGTGCAGATACGCAGTATTTT
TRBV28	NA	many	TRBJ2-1	CASSLREGLHPYNEQFF	TGTGCCAGCAGTCTACGAGAGGGACTTCACCCATACAATGAGCAGTTCTTC
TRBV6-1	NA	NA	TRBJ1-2	CASRFKTVPYGYTF	TGTGCCAGCAGGTTTAAAACAGTGCCCTATGGCTACACCTTC
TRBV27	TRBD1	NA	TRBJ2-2	CAGSRPGGPGELFF	TGTGCCGGCAGTCGACCAGGGGGACCCGGGGAGCTGTTTTTT
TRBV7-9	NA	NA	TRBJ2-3	CASSLGSSGEKEDTQYF	TGTGCCAGCAGCTTAGGGTCTTCGGGGGAGAAGGAAGATACGCAGTATTTT
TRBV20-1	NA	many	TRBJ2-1	CSARALNNNEQFF	TGCAGTGCTAGAGCGTTAAATAACAATGAGCAGTTCTTC
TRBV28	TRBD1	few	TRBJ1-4	CASSSRGLINEKLFF	TGTGCCAGCAGTTCCAGGGGGCTGATTAATGAAAAACTGTTTTTT
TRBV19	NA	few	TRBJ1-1	CASNRGDTEAFF	TGTGCCAGTAACCGGGGAGACACTGAAGCTTTCTTT
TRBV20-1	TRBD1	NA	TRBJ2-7	CSADGTARYEQYF	TGCAGTGCTGACGGGACAGCCCGCTACGAGCAGTACTTC
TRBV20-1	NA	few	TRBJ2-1	CSAGGLDRNEQFF	TGCAGTGCGGGAGGACTAGACAGGAATGAGCAGTTCTTC
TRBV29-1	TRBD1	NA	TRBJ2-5	CSGGDRGRETQYF	TGCAGCGGCGGGGACAGGGGAAGAGAGACCCAGTACTTC
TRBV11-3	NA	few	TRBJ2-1	CASSTGTFSYNEQFF	TGTGCCAGCAGCACCGGGACATTCTCCTACAATGAGCAGTTCTTC
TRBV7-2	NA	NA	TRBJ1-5	CASSPIGRDIWTYSNQHQHF	TGTGCCAGCAGCCCAATCGGCCGGGACATATGGACCTATAGCAATCAGCACCAGCATTTT
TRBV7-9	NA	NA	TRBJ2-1	CASSPWTSTYYNEQFF	TGTGCCAGCAGCCCTTGGACATCAACATATTACAATGAGCAGTTCTTC
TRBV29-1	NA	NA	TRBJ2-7	CSVVPHALQAYEQYF	TGCAGCGTTGTCCCCCACGCGTTGCAGGCCTACGAGCAGTACTTC
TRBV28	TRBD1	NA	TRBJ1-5	CASSRKGQGMPQHF	TGTGCCAGCAGCCGGAAGGGACAGGGTATGCCCCAGCATTTT
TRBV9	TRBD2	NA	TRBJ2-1	CASSGTSGRRFNEQFF	TGTGCCAGCAGCGGGACTAGCGGGAGGAGATTTAATGAGCAGTTCTTC
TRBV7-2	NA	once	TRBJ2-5	CASSVWETQYF	TGTGCCAGCAGCGTCTGGGAGACCCAGTACTTC